The rows below give T cell receptor beta chains drawn from one sample of a study of a mutant IDH1 vaccine in newly diagnosed glioma. No antigen has been assigned to these receptors. Some clones are missing from TCRdb's copy, which holds only in-frame ones; the method was immunoSEQ multiplex PCR. The sample consists of approximately 41,000 clones, more than 80% of them appearing once. The sample in question was PBMCs, obtained from a glioma patient whose treatment included an IDH1 peptide vaccine. The receptors were sampled from a man aged 40-55 years with glioma. Each CDR3 is given with its conserved first and last residue. A D gene is named only where the DNA matches it firmly. Size tells how often a clone was seen (once, few, many) or the class of an expanded clone, and some rows leave it out.

size	D	V	J	CDR3	DNA
-	-	TRBV21-1	TRBJ2-7	CASSAGPGTGAYLPSSYEQYF	TGTGCCAGCAGCGCCGGACCCGGGACAGGGGCCTACCTCCCTAGCTCCTACGAGCAGTACTTC
-	-	TRBV15	TRBJ2-2	CATSRGLLNPGELFF	TGTGCCACCAGCAGAGGGCTCCTCAATCCCGGGGAGCTGTTTTTT
-	-	TRBV30	TRBJ2-5	CAWSLDGWETQYF	TGTGCCTGGAGTCTGGACGGGTGGGAGACCCAGTACTTC
-	-	TRBV27	TRBJ2-3	CASSYGGRKTDTQYF	TGTGCCAGCAGTTACGGGGGGCGCAAAACAGATACGCAGTATTTT
-	-	TRBV21-1	TRBJ1-1	CASSPNPGRAGMNTEAFF	TGTGCCAGCAGCCCCAATCCGGGCAGGGCGGGGATGAACACTGAAGCTTTCTTT
-	-	TRBV29-1	TRBJ1-1	CSVEWGLDTEAFF	TGCAGCGTTGAATGGGGGCTGGACACTGAAGCTTTCTTT
few	TRBD1	TRBV6-1	TRBJ1-1	CASSEAGTGSTEAFF	TGTGCCAGCAGTGAAGCCGGGACAGGTAGCACTGAAGCTTTCTTT
-	TRBD1	TRBV2	TRBJ1-6	CASILTGINSPLHF	TGTGCCAGCATCCTGACAGGGATTAATTCACCCCTCCACTTT
-	-	TRBV28	TRBJ1-2	CATPRAGKNGYTF	TGTGCCACCCCCAGGGCAGGGAAGAATGGCTACACCTTC
-	-	TRBV13	TRBJ2-3	CASSLIPGPGVTDTQYF	TGTGCCAGCAGCTTAATCCCCGGCCCGGGGGTTACAGATACGCAGTATTTT
-	TRBD1	TRBV29-1	TRBJ2-3	CSVVGQGSEDTQYF	TGCAGCGTTGTGGGACAGGGGAGTGAGGATACGCAGTATTTT
once	TRBD1	TRBV29-1	TRBJ1-2	CSVEDPSTGIYGYTF	TGCAGCGTTGAAGACCCCTCGACAGGGATCTATGGCTACACCTTC
-	-	TRBV5-6	TRBJ2-2	CASGKSHYTGELFF	TGTGCCAGCGGCAAGTCCCACTACACCGGGGAGCTGTTTTTT
-	TRBD1	TRBV5-5	TRBJ1-5	CASRPGTGGGQPQHF	TGTGCCAGCAGACCCGGGACAGGGGGCGGTCAGCCCCAGCATTTT
once	TRBD1	TRBV5-1	TRBJ1-2	CASSSEGGYYGYTF	TGCGCCAGCAGCTCCGAAGGGGGCTACTATGGCTACACCTTC
-	-	TRBV5-1	TRBJ2-7	CASSVLGGTYEQYF	TGCGCCAGCAGCGTGTTGGGGGGAACCTACGAGCAGTACTTC
-	-	TRBV19	TRBJ1-2	CASSIILSRTGDYGYTF	TGTGCCAGTAGCATAATCCTGAGTAGAACTGGGGACTATGGCTACACCTTC
few	TRBD1	TRBV4-1	TRBJ1-4	CASSQVTGVEKLFF	TGCGCCAGCAGCCAAGTGACAGGGGTTGAAAAACTGTTTTTT
-	-	TRBV7-5	TRBJ2-7	CASSPTGCEQYF	TGTGCCAGCAGCCCAACAGGATGCGAGCAGTACTTC
once	TRBD1	TRBV7-2	TRBJ1-2	CASSLPGTGDIYGYTF	TGTGCCAGCAGCTTACCCGGGACAGGGGACATCTATGGCTACACCTTC
-	-	TRBV2	TRBJ2-1	CASSRDLGSSEQFF	TGTGCCAGCAGTCGGGACTTGGGCTCGAGTGAGCAGTTCTTC
-	-	TRBV29-1	TRBJ1-1	CSVESGTTEAFF	TGCAGCGTTGAATCAGGGACCACTGAAGCTTTCTTT
-	TRBD1	TRBV9	TRBJ1-2	CASRTPGQASNYGYTF	TGTGCCAGCAGGACACCGGGACAGGCCTCCAACTATGGCTACACCTTC
-	-	TRBV19	TRBJ2-1	CASSLYSNEQFF	TGTGCCAGTTCCCTATACAGCAATGAGCAGTTCTTC
-	-	TRBV18	TRBJ2-7	CASSANRAGEQYF	TGTGCCAGCTCGGCGAACAGGGCCGGGGAGCAGTACTTC
-	-	TRBV6-5	TRBJ2-2	CASSSYGGVTGELFF	TGTGCCAGCAGTTCCTATGGGGGTGTCACCGGGGAGCTGTTTTTT
few	-	TRBV6-5	TRBJ2-2	CASERGTGELFF	TGTGCCAGCGAAAGGGGCACCGGGGAGCTGTTTTTT
-	-	TRBV27	TRBJ1-5	CASSSPGRNQPQHF	TGTGCCAGCAGTTCTCCAGGTCGCAATCAGCCCCAGCATTTT
-	-	TRBV15	TRBJ1-5	CATSREGNQPQHF	TGTGCCACCAGCAGAGAGGGGAATCAGCCCCAGCATTTT
-	-	TRBV6-6	TRBJ2-5	CASATSQETQYF	TGTGCCAGCGCCACTTCCCAAGAGACCCAGTACTTC
-	-	TRBV7-2	TRBJ1-1	CASSSPRGIEAFF	TGTGCCAGCAGCTCCCCGAGGGGAATTGAAGCTTTCTTT
-	-	TRBV7-9	TRBJ1-1	CASSLGVWNTEAFF	TGTGCCAGCAGCTTAGGAGTGTGGAACACTGAAGCTTTCTTT
-	-	TRBV30	TRBJ1-5	CAWSWAGTSRPQHF	TGTGCCTGGAGTTGGGCTGGGACATCACGGCCCCAGCATTTT
-	TRBD1	TRBV7-6	TRBJ1-4	CASSLTGEGNNEKLFF	TGTGCCAGCAGCCTAACAGGGGAAGGGAATAATGAAAAACTGTTTTTT
-	-	TRBV6-5	TRBJ2-7	CASRGPASAYEQYF	TGTGCCAGCAGAGGCCCTGCGTCCGCCTACGAGCAGTACTTC
-	TRBD1	TRBV5-4	TRBJ2-5	CASSSRTGPSQETQYF	TGTGCCAGCAGCTCTCGGACAGGGCCGAGTCAAGAGACCCAGTACTTC
-	-	TRBV11-2	TRBJ1-1	CASSLQGTNTEAFF	TGTGCCAGCAGCTTACAGGGGACGAACACTGAAGCTTTCTTT
few	-	TRBV28	TRBJ2-1	CASSFVGSGDEQFF	TGTGCCAGCAGTTTTGTAGGGTCTGGAGATGAGCAGTTCTTC
-	-	TRBV5-5	TRBJ2-7	CASSLGGSFSYEQYF	TGTGCCAGCAGCTTGGGGGGGAGTTTCTCCTACGAGCAGTACTTC
-	-	TRBV9	TRBJ2-5	CASSVDVGAETQYF	TGTGCCAGCAGCGTAGATGTGGGCGCGGAGACCCAGTACTTC
-	-	TRBV10-3	TRBJ2-7	CAISFTATGYEQYF	TGTGCCATCAGTTTTACAGCTACGGGTTACGAGCAGTACTTC
-	TRBD1	TRBV28	TRBJ1-5	CASSRGTGGPNQPQHF	TGTGCCAGCAGTCGCGGGACAGGGGGCCCTAATCAGCCCCAGCATTTT
-	-	TRBV20-1	TRBJ1-2	CSVHFYGYTF	TGCAGTGTACACTTCTATGGCTACACCTTC
-	-	TRBV6-1	TRBJ1-1	CASRERGREHTEAFF	TGTGCCAGCAGAGAAAGGGGTCGGGAGCACACTGAAGCTTTCTTT
-	-	TRBV5-1	TRBJ2-1	CASSLAVGGANEQFF	TGCGCCAGCAGCTTGGCCGTCGGCGGGGCCAATGAGCAGTTCTTC
-	-	TRBV11-2	TRBJ2-7	CASSSQGYEQYF	TGTGCCAGCAGCTCACAGGGCTACGAGCAGTACTTC
once	TRBD2	TRBV7-3	TRBJ2-3	CASSSLAGQRDTQYF	TGTGCCAGCAGCTCATTAGCGGGGCAGAGGGATACGCAGTATTTT
-	-	TRBV6-5	TRBJ2-7	CASSYYEQYF	TGTGCCAGCAGTTATTACGAGCAGTACTTC